Given below is one TCR beta chain in context. Residents of about two dozen US areas, aged roughly 18 to 89 years, made up the participants. The record originates from a study of blood T cell repertoires in COVID-19. Background on the study: Sources were T cells, B-cell-depleted T cells, or PBMCs; the material itself was cDNA or gDNA.

Original data processing: Reference gene primer amplification gave nucleated cell count estimates. Using immunoSEQ multiplex PCR, the repertoire was profiled, and TCRdb retains in-frame clones only, with some absent. That table supplies the V and J calls and clone size; D and trimming were determined from the DNA. The sample has 400,000 to 550,000 clones; 70% to 90% are singletons. The V and J ends lost 6 bases and 7 bases respectively, with 24 bases between them. Germline values: CDR1 MDHEN, CDR2 SYDVKM. This CDR3 has 16 amino acids. The genes are TRBV28 and TRBJ2-5, with D perhaps matching TRBD2 (6 bases). The sequence derives from a woman in her late teens or twenties with acute COVID-19. The sample was PBMCs or T cells enriched from blood (not recorded which). The CDR3 reads CASRYPGTHIGGTQYF. CDR3 nucleotide sequence: TGTGCCAGCAGATATCCCGGGACTCATATTGGGGGGACCCAGTACTTC.